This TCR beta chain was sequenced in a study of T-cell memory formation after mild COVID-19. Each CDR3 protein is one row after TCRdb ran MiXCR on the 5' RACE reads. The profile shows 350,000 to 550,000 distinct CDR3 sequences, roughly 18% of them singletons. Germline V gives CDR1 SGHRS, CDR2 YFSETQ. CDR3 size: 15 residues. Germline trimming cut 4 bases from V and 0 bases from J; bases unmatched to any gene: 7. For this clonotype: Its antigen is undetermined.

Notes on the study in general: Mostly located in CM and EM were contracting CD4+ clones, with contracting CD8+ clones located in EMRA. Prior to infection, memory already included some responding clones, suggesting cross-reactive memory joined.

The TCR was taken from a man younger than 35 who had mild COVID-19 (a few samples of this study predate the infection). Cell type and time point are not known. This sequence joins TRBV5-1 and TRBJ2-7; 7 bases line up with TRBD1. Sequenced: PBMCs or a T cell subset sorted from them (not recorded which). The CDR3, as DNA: TGCGCCAGCAGCGGCGCACAGGGGATCTCCTACGAGCAGTACTTC. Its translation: CASSGAQGISYEQYF.